This T cell receptor beta chain was captured in a study of blood T cell repertoires in COVID-19. In the study overall: Sites in the United States, Italy and Spain provided acute and convalescent COVID-19 samples. T cells, B-cell-depleted T cells, or PBMCs provided the cDNA or gDNA that served as material.

As processed by the authors: By means of reference gene primer amplification, nucleated cell counts were estimated. Sequencing used immunoSEQ multiplex PCR; TCRdb keeps in-frame clones, though not all of them. For V, J and clone size, that table is used; D and trimming come from the DNA. The sample lists some 41,000 clones; 83% were seen once. Germline V gene data show CDR1 as LGHNA and CDR2 as YNFKEQ. The CDR3 consists of 15 residues. Trimming at V came to 3 bases and at J to 5 bases, leaving 8 bases not matched to a gene. The TCR was taken from a man older than 75 in a cohort sampled during active COVID-19. The sample consisted of peripheral blood. V is TRBV4-2 and J is TRBJ1-2, with TRBD1 matching 8 bases. CDR3 bases: TGTGCCAGCAGCCAGGACCTGACAGGGGAGTATGGCTACACCTTC. Translation: CASSQDLTGEYGYTF.